This TCR beta chain was sequenced during a study of CD8 T cells in ankylosing spondylitis. TCRdb ran MiXCR on the 5' RACE reads and lists one entry per CDR3 protein. The profile shows tens of thousands of distinct CDR3 sequences, roughly 5% of them singletons. CDR1 and CDR2 from the germline V gene are SGDLS and YYNGEE. This CDR3 region has 17 residues. V dropped 4 bases and J dropped 7; count of bases not matched to a gene: 16. This clonotype was detected many times. Sequencing was done on a sample of blood, either unsorted or a sorted T cell fraction (not recorded which). This TCR derives from a female donor with ankylosing spondylitis or in good health (not recorded which). The gene calls are TRBV9 and TRBJ2-1; 8 bases are a match to TRBD1. The CDR3 sequence: CASSSRAGQGARNEQFF. The DNA for the CDR3 is TGTGCCAGCAGCTCCCGCGCAGGGCAGGGGGCTAGGAATGAGCAGTTCTTC.